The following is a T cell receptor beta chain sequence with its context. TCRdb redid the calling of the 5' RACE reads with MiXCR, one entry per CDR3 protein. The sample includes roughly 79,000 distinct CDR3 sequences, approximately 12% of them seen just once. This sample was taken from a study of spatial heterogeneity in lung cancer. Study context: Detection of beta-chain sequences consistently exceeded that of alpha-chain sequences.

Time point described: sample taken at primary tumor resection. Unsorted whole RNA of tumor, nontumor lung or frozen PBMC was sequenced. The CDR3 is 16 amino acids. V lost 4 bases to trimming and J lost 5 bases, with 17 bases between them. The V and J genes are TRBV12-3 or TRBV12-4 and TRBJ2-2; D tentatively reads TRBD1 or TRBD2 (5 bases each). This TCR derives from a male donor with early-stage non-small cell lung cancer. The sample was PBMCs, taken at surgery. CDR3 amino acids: CASSWGPVGGTGELFF. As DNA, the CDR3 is TGTGCCAGCAGTTGGGGACCCGTTGGGGGTACCGGGGAGCTGTTTTTT.